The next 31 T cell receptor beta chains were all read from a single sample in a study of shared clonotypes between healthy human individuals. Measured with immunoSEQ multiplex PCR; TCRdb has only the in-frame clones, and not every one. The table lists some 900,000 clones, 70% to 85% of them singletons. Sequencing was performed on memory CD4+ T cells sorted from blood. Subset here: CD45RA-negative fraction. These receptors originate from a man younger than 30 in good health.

CDR3 protein: CATAAELNTEAFF. The CDR3 DNA is TGTGCCACCGCGGCCGAACTGAACACTGAAGCTTTCTTT. The rearrangement links TRBV27 to TRBJ1-1; the D is unclear. V dropped 10 bases and J dropped 0 bases, with 12 bases sitting between them. CDR3 length equals 13 residues. Germline loops: CDR1 MNHEY, CDR2 SMNVEV (reference sequence).

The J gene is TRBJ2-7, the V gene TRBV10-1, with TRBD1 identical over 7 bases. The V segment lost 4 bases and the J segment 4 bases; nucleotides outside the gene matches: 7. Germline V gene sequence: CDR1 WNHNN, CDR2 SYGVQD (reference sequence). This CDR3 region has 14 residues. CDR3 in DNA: TGCGCCAGCAGTGCGGGACAGTACCCTTACGAGCAGTACTTC. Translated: CASSAGQYPYEQYF.

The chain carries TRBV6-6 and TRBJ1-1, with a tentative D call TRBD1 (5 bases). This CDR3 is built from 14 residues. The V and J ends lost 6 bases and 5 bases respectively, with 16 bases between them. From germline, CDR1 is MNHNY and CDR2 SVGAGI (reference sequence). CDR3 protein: CASRTGPGGTEAFF. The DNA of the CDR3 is TGTGCCAGCAGAACGGGACCGGGGGGTACTGAAGCTTTCTTT.

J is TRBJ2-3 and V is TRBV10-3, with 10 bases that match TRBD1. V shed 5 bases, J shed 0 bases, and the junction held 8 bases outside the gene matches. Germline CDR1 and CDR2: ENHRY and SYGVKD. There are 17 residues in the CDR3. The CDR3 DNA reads TGTGCCATCAGTTTTAACCGGGACAGGGGCAGCACAGATACGCAGTATTTT. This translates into CAISFNRDRGSTDTQYF.

The CDR3 sequence is CATAPRQVRSWETQYF. The CDR3 coding sequence is TGTGCCACTGCGCCCCGACAGGTCAGGAGTTGGGAGACCCAGTACTTC. This chain connects TRBV19 to TRBJ2-5, with D possibly being TRBD1 (6 bases). The V and J ends lost 10 bases and 5 bases respectively, with 26 bases between them. The CDR3 runs 16 residues. Per the germline V gene, CDR1 is LNHDA and CDR2 is SQIVND (reference sequence).

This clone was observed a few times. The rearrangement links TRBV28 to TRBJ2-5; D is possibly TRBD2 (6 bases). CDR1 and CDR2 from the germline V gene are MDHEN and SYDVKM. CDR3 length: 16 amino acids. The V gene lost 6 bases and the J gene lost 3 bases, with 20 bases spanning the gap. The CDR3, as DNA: TGTGCCAGCAGCAACAGGCATAGGGACTCGAAAGAGACCCAGTACTTC. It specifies CASSNRHRDSKETQYF.

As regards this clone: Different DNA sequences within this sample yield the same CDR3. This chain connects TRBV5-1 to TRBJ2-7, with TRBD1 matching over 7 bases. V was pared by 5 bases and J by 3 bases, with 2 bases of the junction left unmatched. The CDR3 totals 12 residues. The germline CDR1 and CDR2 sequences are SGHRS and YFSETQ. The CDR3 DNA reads TGCGCCAGCAGTTCAGGGGGCTACGAGCAGTACTTC. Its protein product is CASSSGGYEQYF.

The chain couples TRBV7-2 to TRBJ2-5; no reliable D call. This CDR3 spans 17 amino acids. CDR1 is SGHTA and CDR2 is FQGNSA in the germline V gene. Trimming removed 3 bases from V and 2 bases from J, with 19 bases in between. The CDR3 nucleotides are TGTGCCAGCAGCTTCTCTGGTCCGATGTTAAAACAAGAGACCCAGTACTTC. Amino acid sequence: CASSFSGPMLKQETQYF.

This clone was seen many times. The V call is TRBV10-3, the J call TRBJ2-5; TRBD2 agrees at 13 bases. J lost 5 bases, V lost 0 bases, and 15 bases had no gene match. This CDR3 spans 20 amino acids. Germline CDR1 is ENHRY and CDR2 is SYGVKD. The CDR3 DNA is TGTGCCATCAGTGAGTCCCCCAGGTTCGGACTAGCGGGAGAAGATGAGACCCAGTACTTC. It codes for CAISESPRFGLAGEDETQYF.

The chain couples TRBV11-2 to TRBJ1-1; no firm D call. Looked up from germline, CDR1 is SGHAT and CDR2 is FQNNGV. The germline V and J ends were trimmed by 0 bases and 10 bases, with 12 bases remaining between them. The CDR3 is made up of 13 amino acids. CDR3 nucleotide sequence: TGTGCCAGCAGCTTAGATCTGGCTCGGGGAGCTTTCTTT. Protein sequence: CASSLDLARGAFF.

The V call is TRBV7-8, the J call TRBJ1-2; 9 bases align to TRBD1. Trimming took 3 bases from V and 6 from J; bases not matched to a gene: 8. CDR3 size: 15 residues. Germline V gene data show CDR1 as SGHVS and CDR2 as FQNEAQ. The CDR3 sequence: CASSLNTGTGHGYTF. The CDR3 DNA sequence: TGTGCCAGCAGCTTGAACACCGGGACAGGGCATGGCTACACCTTC.

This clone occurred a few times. CDR3 coding DNA: TGTGCCAGCATGGCAGGGGGCGAGGACACTGAAGCTTTCTTT. Translating it yields CASMAGGEDTEAFF. This sequence joins TRBV2 and TRBJ1-1; 8 bases map to TRBD1. The CDR3 runs to 14 residues. CDR1 is SNHLY and CDR2 is FYNNEI in the germline V gene. V was pared by 7 bases and J by 3 bases, with 7 bases of the junction left unmatched.

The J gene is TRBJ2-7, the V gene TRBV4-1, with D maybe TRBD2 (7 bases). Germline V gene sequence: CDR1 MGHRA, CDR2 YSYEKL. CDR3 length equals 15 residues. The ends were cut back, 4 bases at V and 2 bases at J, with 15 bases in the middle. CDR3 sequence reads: CASSLRTGGPYEQYF. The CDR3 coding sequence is TGCGCCAGCAGCCTTAGGACCGGGGGGCCCTACGAGCAGTACTTC.

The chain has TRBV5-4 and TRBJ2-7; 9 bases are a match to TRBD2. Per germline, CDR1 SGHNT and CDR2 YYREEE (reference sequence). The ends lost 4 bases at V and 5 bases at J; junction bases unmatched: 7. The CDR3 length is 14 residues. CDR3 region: CASSTGLASHEQYF. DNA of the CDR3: TGTGCCAGCAGCACGGGACTAGCCTCTCACGAGCAGTACTTC.

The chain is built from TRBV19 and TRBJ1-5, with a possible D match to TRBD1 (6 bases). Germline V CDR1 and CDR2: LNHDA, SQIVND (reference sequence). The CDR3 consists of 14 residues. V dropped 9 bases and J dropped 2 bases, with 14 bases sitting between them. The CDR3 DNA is TGTGCCAGCAGGGAACAGGGTGGCAATCAGCCCCAGCATTTT. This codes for CASREQGGNQPQHF.

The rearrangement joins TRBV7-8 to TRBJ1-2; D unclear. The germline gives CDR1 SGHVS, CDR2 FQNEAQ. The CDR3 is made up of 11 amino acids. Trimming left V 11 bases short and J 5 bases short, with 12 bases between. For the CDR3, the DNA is TGTGCCTGCGGGGTTGGGTATGGCTACACCTTC. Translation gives CACGVGYGYTF.

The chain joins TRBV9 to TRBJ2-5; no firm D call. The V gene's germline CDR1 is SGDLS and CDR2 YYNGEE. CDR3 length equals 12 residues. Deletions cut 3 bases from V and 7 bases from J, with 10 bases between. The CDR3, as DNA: TGTGCCAGCAGCGCCCTTACCGGGACCCAGTACTTC. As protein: CASSALTGTQYF.

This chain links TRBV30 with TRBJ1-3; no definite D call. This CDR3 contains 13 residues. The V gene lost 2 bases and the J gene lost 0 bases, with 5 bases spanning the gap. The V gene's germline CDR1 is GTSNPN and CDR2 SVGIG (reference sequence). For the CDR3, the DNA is TGTGCCTGGAGTTTGCTCTCTGGAAACACCATATATTTT. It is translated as CAWSLLSGNTIYF.

The CDR3 loop is CASSLDTIYNSPLHF. DNA of the CDR3: TGTGCCAGCAGCTTGGACACTATCTATAATTCACCCCTCCACTTT. This chain connects TRBV5-4 to TRBJ1-6; D is uncertain. In germline, CDR1 is SGHNT, CDR2 YYREEE (reference sequence). The CDR3 is 15 amino acids. Trimming pared 0 bases from V and 3 bases from J, leaving 7 bases between.

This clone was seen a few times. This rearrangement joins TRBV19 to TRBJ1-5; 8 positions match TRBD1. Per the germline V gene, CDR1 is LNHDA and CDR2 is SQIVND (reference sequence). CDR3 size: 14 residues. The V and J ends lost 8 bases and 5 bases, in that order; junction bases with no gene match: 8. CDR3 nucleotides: TGTGCCAGTGGGACAGGAGGGATTCATCAGCCCCAGCATTTT. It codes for CASGTGGIHQPQHF.

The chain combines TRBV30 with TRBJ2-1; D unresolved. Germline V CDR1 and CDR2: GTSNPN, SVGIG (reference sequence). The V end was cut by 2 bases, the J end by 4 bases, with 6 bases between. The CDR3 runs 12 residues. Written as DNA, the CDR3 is TGTGCCTGGAGTCATCGTTACAATGAGCAGTTCTTC. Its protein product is CAWSHRYNEQFF.

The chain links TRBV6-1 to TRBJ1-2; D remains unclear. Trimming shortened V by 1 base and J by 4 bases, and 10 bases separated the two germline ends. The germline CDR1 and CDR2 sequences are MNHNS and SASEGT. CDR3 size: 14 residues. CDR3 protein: CASSEGPRTYGYTF. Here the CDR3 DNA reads TGTGCCAGCAGTGAAGGTCCCCGGACCTATGGCTACACCTTC.

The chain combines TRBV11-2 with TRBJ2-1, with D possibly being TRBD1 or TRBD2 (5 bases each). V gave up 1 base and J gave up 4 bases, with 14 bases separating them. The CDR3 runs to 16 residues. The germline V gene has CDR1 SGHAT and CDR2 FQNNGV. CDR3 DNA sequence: TGTGCCAGCAGCTTAGTGGCAGGGACCCAGTACAATGAGCAGTTCTTC. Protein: CASSLVAGTQYNEQFF.

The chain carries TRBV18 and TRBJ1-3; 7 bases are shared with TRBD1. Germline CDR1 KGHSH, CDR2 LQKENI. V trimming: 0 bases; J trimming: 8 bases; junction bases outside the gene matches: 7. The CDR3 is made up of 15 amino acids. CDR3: CASSPPRTGVYTIYF. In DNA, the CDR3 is TGTGCCAGCTCACCACCTCGAACAGGGGTGTACACCATATATTTT.

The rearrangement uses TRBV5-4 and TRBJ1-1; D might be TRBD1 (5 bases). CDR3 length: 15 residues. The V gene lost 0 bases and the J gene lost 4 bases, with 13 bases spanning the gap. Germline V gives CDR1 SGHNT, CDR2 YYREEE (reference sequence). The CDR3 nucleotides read TGTGCCAGCAGCTTGGGACCGGCGGGGGGCACTGAAGCTTTCTTT. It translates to CASSLGPAGGTEAFF.

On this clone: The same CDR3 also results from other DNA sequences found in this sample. The CDR3 nucleotides are TGTGCCAGCAGCTTAACTGATACGCAGTATTTT. It specifies CASSLTDTQYF. The J gene is TRBJ2-3, the V gene TRBV7-2, with D uncertain. The CDR3 has 11 amino acids. CDR1 and CDR2 (germline): SGHTA, FQGNSA. The V gene lost 2 bases and the J gene lost 6 bases, with 3 bases spanning the gap.

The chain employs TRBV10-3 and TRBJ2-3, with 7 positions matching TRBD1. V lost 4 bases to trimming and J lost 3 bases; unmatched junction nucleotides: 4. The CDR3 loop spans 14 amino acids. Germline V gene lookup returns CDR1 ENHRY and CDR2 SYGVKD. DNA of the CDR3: TGTGCCATCAGTGTACTCAGGGGGACAGATACGCAGTATTTT. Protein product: CAISVLRGTDTQYF.

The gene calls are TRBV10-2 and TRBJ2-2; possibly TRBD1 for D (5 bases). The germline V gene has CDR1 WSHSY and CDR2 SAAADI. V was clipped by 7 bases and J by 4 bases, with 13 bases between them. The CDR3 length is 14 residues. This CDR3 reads CASNSAGPTGELFF. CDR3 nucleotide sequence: TGCGCCAGCAATTCGGCAGGGCCCACCGGGGAGCTGTTTTTT.

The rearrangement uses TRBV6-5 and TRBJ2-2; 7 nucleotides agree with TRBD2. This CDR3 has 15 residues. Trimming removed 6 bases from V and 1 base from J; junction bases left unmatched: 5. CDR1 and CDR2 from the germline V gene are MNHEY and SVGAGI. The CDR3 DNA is TGTGCCAGCAGACCCCGGGGGGAGAACACCGGGGAGCTGTTTTTT. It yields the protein CASRPRGENTGELFF.

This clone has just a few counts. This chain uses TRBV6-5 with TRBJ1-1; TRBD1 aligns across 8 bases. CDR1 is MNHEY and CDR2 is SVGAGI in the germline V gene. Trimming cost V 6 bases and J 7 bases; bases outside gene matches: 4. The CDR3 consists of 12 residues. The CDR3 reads CASRPGTGEAFF. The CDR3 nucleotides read TGTGCCAGCAGACCCGGGACAGGTGAAGCTTTCTTT.

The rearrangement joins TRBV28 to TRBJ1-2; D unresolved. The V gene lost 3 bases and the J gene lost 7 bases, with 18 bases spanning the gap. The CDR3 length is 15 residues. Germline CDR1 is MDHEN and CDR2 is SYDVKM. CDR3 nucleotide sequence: TGTGCCAGCAGTTTTCGCCCAGAGTACAACGGTGGCTACACCTTC. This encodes CASSFRPEYNGGYTF.